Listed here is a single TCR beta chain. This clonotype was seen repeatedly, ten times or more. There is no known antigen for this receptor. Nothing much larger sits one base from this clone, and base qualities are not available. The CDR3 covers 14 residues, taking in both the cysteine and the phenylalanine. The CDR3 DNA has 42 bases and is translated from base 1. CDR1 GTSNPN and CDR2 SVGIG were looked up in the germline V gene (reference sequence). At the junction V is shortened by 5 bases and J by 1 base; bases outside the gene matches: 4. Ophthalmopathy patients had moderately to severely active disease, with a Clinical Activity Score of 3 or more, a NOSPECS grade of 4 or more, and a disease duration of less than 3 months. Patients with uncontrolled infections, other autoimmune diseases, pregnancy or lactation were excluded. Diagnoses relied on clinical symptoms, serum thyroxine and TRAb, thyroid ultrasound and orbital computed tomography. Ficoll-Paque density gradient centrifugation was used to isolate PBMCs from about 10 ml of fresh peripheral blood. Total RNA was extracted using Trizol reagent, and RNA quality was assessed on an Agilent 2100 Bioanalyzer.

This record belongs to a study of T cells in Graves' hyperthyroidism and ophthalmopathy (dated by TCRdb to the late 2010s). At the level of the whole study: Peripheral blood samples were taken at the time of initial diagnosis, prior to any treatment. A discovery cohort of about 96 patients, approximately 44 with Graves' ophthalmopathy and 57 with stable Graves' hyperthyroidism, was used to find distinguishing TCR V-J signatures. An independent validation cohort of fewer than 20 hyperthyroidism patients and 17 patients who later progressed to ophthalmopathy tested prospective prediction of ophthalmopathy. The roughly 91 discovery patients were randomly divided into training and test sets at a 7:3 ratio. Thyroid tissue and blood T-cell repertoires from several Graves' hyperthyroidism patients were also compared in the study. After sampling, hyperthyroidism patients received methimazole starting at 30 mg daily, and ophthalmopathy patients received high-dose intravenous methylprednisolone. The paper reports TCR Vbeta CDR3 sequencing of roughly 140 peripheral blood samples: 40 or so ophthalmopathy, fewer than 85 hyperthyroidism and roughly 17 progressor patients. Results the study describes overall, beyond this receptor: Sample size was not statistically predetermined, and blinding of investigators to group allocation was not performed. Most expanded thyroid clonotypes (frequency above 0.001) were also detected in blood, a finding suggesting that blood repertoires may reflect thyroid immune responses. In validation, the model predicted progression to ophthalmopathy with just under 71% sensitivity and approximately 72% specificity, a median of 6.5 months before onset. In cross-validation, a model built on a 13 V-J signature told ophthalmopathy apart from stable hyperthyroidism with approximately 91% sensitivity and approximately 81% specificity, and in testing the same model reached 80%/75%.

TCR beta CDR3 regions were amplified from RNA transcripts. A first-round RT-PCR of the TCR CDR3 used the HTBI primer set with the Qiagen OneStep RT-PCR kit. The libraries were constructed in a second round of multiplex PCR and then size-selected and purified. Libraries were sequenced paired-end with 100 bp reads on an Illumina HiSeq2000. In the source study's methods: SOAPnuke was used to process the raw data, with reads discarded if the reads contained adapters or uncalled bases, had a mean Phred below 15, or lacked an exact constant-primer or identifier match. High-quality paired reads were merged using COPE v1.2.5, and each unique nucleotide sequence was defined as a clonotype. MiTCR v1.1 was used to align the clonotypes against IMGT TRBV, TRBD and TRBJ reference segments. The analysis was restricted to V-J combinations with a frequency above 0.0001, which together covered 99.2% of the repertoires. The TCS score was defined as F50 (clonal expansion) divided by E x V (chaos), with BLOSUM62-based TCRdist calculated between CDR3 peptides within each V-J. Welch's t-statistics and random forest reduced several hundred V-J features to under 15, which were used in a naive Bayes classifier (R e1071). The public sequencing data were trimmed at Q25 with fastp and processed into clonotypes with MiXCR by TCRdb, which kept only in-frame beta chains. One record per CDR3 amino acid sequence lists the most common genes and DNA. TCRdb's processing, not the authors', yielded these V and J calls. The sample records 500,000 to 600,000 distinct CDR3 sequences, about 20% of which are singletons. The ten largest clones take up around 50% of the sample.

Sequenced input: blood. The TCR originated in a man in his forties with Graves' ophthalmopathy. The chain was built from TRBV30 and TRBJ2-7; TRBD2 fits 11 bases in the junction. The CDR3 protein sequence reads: CAWDASGGSYEQYF. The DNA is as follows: TGTGCCTGGGACGCTAGCGGGGGGTCCTACGAGCAGTACTTC. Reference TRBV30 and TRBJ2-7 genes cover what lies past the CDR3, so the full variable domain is SQTIHQWPATLVQPVGSPLSLECTVEGTSNPNLYWYRQAAGRGLQLLFYSVGIGQISSEVPQNLSASRPQDRQFILSSKKLLLSDSGFYLCAWDASGGSYEQYFGPGTRLTVT.